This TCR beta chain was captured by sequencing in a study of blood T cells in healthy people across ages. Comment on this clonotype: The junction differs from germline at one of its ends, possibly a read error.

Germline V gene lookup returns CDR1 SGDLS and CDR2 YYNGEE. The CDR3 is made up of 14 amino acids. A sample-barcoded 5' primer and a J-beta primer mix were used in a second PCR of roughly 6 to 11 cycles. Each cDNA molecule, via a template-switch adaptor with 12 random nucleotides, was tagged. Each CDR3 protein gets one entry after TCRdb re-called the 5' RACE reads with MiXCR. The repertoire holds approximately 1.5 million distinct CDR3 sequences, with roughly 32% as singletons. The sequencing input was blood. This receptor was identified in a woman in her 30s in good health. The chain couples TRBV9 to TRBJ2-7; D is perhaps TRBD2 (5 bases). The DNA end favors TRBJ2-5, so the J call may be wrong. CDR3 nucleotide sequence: TGTGCCAGCAGCGTGGAGGTAGACCAGGAGACCCAGTACTTC. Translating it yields CASSVEVDQETQYF.